This section outlines one T cell receptor (beta chain) sequence together with its context. The source of the sample is a study of blood T cell repertoires in COVID-19. The overall study: Samples of COVID-19 (acute and convalescent) were obtained from the United States, Italy and Spain. The analysed material was cDNA or gDNA that came from T cells, B-cell-depleted T cells, or PBMCs.

Source study methods: The assay estimated nucleated cells by amplifying reference gene primers. Measured with immunoSEQ multiplex PCR; TCRdb has only the in-frame clones, and not every one. The D gene and trimming were derived from the DNA, and the V and J assignments and clone size from that table. The data hold nearly 65,000 clones, with about 81% observed a single time. This CDR3 is built from 16 residues. Trimming took 3 bases from V and 3 from J, leaving 17 bases between them. Per germline, CDR1 SGHNT and CDR2 YYREEE (reference sequence). The sequenced material came from peripheral blood. The V gene is TRBV5-4, the J gene TRBJ2-3, with D unclear. The TCR sequence derives from a human donor in a cohort sampled during active COVID-19. CDR3 sequence (DNA): TGTGCCAGCAGCTCCCTTGACCTAGGTGGGACAGATACGCAGTATTTT. It specifies CASSSLDLGGTDTQYF.